This entry is about one TCR beta chain. Its recognized antigen is unknown. No base quality values were provided; no much bigger clone lies one nucleotide off. TCRbeta CDR3 regions were amplified from genomic DNA by means of the immunoSEQ Assay, a bias-controlled multiplex PCR. For the original study's pipeline: Nucleated cell counts per sample were estimated from amplification of reference gene primers within the assay. To quantify the absolute abundance of each unique TCRbeta CDR3 rearrangement, sequence reads were collapsed and filtered. Productive Simpson clonality was computed per sample as the square root of Simpson's diversity index over productive rearrangements. In TCRdb, the immuneACCESS table is reduced to in-frame sequences with V and J assigned. These tables do not hold every clone; where another copy was compared, an unresolved V gene accounts for under half, and the others remain unexplained. V and J calls and clone size are copied from that table; D and trimming were computed from the DNA. In this sample the table shows around 300,000 clones, approximately 88% of which occur a single time. The ten top clones hold approximately 0.94% of the sample.

The CDR3 covers 13 residues, taking in both the cysteine and the phenylalanine. Only the CDR3 portion is preserved as DNA: 39 bases, with reading frame beginning at the first base. V loses 5 bases at its end and J loses 3 bases; junction bases beyond the gene matches: 4. For CDR1 and CDR2, the germline V gene (reference sequence) lists GTSNPN and SVGIG. Another Seattle source contributed samples from volunteer blood donors who had recovered from COVID-19. Collaborating institutions collected whole blood in K2EDTA tubes following their own protocols. For TCRbeta analysis, collaborators shipped samples as frozen whole blood, isolated PBMCs, or DNA extracted from either of those sample types. These data are taken from a study of blood T cell repertoires in COVID-19 (dated by TCRdb to 2020 to 2022). About the investigation overall: Samples covering the acute and convalescent phases of COVID-19 were provided by collaborators in the United States, Italy and Spain. The prospective study material was composed of cDNA or gDNA derived from T cells, B-cell-depleted T cells, or PBMCs. Subjects who had been exposed to COVID-19, were actively infected with it, or had recovered from it provided the deeply sampled blood TCRbeta repertoires that made up the dataset. The repertoires were made available in a free public database intended to serve as a resource for research on the immune response to SARS-CoV-2. The samples were drawn from the first 160 participants of the ongoing ImmuneRACE study and from more than 1,000 subjects provided by 6 global collaborators. Sample metadata almost always included a de-identified subject ID, COVID-19 status, age in years and sex. Where available, HLA class I and class II types were taken from metadata supplied by the sample provider and were not determined by assay-based typing. Broader findings and caveats from the paper: The amount of clinical and demographic metadata varied by source and participant and was provided uncurated.

The source of this sequence is a woman between 40 and 50 years old who had recovered from COVID-19. The rearrangement joined TRBV30 to TRBJ2-3, with TRBD1 matching 8 junction bases. The material sequenced was peripheral blood. CDR3 reads: CAWGQGWTDTQYF. The bases are TGTGCCTGGGGACAGGGATGGACAGATACGCAGTATTTT.